A selection of T cell receptor beta chains follows, all from one sample in a study of T cell responses to AZD1222 COVID-19 vaccine. Generated by immunoSEQ multiplex PCR, the TCRdb table keeps only in-frame clones and is missing some. The sample yields approximately 150,000 clones, 70% to 90% seen once. The sequences come from peripheral blood, collected on day 0 of AZD1222 vaccination. Receptor source: an adult in good health. The CDR3 runs from the conserved cysteine through the conserved F or W. Fields, in order: V gene, D gene, CDR3 length, CDR3 protein. The D gene is left open where the match is weak.

V: TRBV5-8; D: .; length: 15; CDR3: CASSLRQGYSGELFF
V: TRBV5-5; D: .; length: 12; CDR3: CASSFTGTEAFF
V: TRBV6-1; D: TRBD2; length: 17; CDR3: CASSESVSGGVWETQYF
V: TRBV10-2; D: .; length: 14; CDR3: CASSVAASGNTIYF
V: TRBV5-1; D: TRBD1; length: 15; CDR3: CASRRQGRFQETQYF
V: TRBV5-1; D: .; length: 15; CDR3: CASTSSPSGANVLTF
V: TRBV27; D: .; length: 14; CDR3: CASSLAGFNQPQHF
V: TRBV15; D: TRBD2; length: 14; CDR3: CATSRVAGGETQYF
V: TRBV28; D: .; length: 13; CDR3: CAGSVGGHQPQHF
V: TRBV2; D: .; length: 13; CDR3: CASRVQGFSPLHF
V: TRBV5-6; D: TRBD1; length: 16; CDR3: CASSLWAGGAGTEAFF
V: TRBV6-4; D: .; length: 17; CDR3: CASHCPRQLYSNQPQHF
V: TRBV19; D: TRBD2; length: 18; CDR3: CASSQRRQSGRRGNEQFF
V: TRBV6-5; D: TRBD1; length: 12; CDR3: CASRQGGIEAFF
V: TRBV3-1/TRBV3-2; D: .; length: 15; CDR3: CASSQGWTYNQPQHF
V: TRBV14; D: TRBD2; length: 14; CDR3: CASSQLGLGSTQYF
V: TRBV30; D: .; length: 15; CDR3: CAWSLDGTSTDTQYF
V: TRBV9; D: .; length: 13; CDR3: CASSVDGLGEQFF
V: TRBV4-1; D: .; length: 14; CDR3: CASSLPGLDGELFF
V: TRBV6-1; D: TRBD2; length: 15; CDR3: CASSELAGGSYEQYF
V: TRBV5-1; D: .; length: 14; CDR3: CASSLSGGQDTQYF
V: TRBV28; D: .; length: 17; CDR3: CASSLIRGHGVDSPLHF
V: TRBV30; D: TRBD1; length: 18; CDR3: CAWSVSLNRGSTNSPLHF
V: TRBV5-4; D: TRBD2; length: 16; CDR3: CASSLGGTSGNNEQFF
V: TRBV19; D: .; length: 16; CDR3: CASSPPGTVSYNEQFF
V: TRBV6-5; D: .; length: 14; CDR3: CATAGLGSYQPQHF